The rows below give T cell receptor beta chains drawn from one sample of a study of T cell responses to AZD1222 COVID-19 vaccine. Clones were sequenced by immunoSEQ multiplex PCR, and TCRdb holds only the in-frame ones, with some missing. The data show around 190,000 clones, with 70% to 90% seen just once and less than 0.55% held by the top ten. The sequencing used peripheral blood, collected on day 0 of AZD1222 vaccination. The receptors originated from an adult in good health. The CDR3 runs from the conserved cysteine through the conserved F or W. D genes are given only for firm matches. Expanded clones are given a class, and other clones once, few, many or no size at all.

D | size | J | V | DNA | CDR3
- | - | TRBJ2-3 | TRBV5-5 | TGTGCCAGCAGCTTGGTTCCCACTACAGCAGATACGCAGTATTTT | CASSLVPTTADTQYF
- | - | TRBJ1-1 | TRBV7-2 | TGTGCCAGCAGCACCCAAGACTCGGGAGCCACTGAAGCTTTCTTT | CASSTQDSGATEAFF
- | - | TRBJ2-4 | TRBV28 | TGTGCCAGCCGCGGACCGGTTTTAAACATTCAGTACTTC | CASRGPVLNIQYF
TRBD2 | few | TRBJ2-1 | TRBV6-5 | TGTGCCAGCAGTCTGGGACTAGAACGAAACGAGCAGTTCTTC | CASSLGLERNEQFF
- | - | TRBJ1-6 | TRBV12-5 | TGTGCTAGTGGTTTGGGACAGACTGATAATTCACCCCTCCACTTT | CASGLGQTDNSPLHF
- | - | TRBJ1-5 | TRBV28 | TGTGCCAGCAGTTCCCGCAGGGAGAGCAATCAGCCCCAGCATTTT | CASSSRRESNQPQHF
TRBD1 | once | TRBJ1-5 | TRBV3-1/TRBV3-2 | TGTGCCAGCAGCCAACAGGGACAGAGCAATCAGCCCCAGCATTTT | CASSQQGQSNQPQHF
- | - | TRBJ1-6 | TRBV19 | TGTGCCAGTAGTATGCTCGGAACTTCGGGGGGTTCACCCCTCCACTTT | CASSMLGTSGGSPLHF
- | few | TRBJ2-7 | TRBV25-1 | TGTGCCAGCAGTGCACTCCACGAGCAGTACTTC | CASSALHEQYF
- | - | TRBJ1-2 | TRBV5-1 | TGCGCCAGCAGCTTGGAACAAAGCGGCTACACCTTC | CASSLEQSGYTF
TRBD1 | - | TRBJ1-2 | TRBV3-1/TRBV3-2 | TGTGCCAGCAGCCAAGGAGGGGGCACTAGGAATGGCTACACCTTC | CASSQGGGTRNGYTF
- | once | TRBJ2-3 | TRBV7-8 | TGTGCCAGCAGCCCGACGGAGCATTTAGGCGATACGCAGTATTTT | CASSPTEHLGDTQYF
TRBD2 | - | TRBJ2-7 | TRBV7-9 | TGTGCCAGCAGCATCTATCGGACTAGCGGGAGGGCCGACGAGCAGTACTTC | CASSIYRTSGRADEQYF
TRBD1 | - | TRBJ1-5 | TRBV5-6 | TGTGCCAGCAGCTTTGCCGGGACAGGTGGTCAGCCCCAGCATTTT | CASSFAGTGGQPQHF
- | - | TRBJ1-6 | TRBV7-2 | TGTGCCAGCAGCTTAGCACGGGATTCACCCCTCCACTTT | CASSLARDSPLHF
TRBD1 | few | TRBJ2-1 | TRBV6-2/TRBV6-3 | TGTGCCAGCAGTCAAACAGGGGGATGGAATGAGCAGTTCTTC | CASSQTGGWNEQFF
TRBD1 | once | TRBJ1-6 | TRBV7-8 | TGTGCCAGCAGCTTAGGACTCTGGGACAGGGTTTTATCACCCCTCCACTTT | CASSLGLWDRVLSPLHF
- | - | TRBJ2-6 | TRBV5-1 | TGCGCCAGCACCCTGGCGCAGGTCACTCGAGGGGGGGCCAACGTCCTGACTTTC | CASTLAQVTRGGANVLTF
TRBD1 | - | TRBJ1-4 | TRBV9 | TGTGCCAGCAGCCCCAGCGGGCGGACAGGGGGCGCCGGGGAAAAACTGTTTTTT | CASSPSGRTGGAGEKLFF
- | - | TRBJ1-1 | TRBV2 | TGTGCCAGCGGTCGGGGTATGAACACTGAAGCTTTCTTT | CASGRGMNTEAFF
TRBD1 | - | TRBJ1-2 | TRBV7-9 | TGTGCCAGCAGTGATTCCGGGACAGAGGGCTACACCTTC | CASSDSGTEGYTF
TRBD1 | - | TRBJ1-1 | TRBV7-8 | TGTGCCAGCAGCCAGACAGGGGCCGCAATGAACACTGAAGCTTTCTTT | CASSQTGAAMNTEAFF
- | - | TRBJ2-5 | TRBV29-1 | TGCAGCGTTGGCGTTGAGACCCAGTACTTC | CSVGVETQYF
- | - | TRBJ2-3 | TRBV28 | TGTGCCAGCAGTCCGCGCGGCTCGGGTACGCAGTATTTT | CASSPRGSGTQYF
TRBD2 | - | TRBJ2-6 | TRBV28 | TGTGCCAGCAGTGACTCTAGCGGGATAAGAGGGGTCCTGACTTTC | CASSDSSGIRGVLTF
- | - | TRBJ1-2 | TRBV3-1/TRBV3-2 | TGTGCCAGCAGCCAAGACCCCAACTATGGCTACACCTTC | CASSQDPNYGYTF
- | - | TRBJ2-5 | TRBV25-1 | TGTGCCAGCAGTCCACCCCGTTCAAGGGGAAGGGAGACCCAGTACTTC | CASSPPRSRGRETQYF
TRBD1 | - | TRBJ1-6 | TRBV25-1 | TGTGCCAGCAACGACAGGGTTGGACCCAGCTCCTATAATTCACCCCTCCACTTT | CASNDRVGPSSYNSPLHF
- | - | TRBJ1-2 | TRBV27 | TGTGCCAGCACCACTTATATGCGGGAGACGCACGGCTACACCTTC | CASTTYMRETHGYTF
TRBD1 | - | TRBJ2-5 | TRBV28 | TGTGCCAGCAGTCCGCCCGGACAGGGAGATACCCAGTACTTC | CASSPPGQGDTQYF
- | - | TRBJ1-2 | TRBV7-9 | TGTGCCAGCAGCTTAGTCCGGGACATGGGGCCAGGTCCCTATGGCTACACCTTC | CASSLVRDMGPGPYGYTF
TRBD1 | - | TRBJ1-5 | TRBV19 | TGTGCCAGTAGTCTCGGACAGGGTAGTCAGCCCCAGCATTTT | CASSLGQGSQPQHF
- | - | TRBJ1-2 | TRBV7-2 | TGTGCCAGCAGCCCATATTTTGGGAAAGGTGGCTACACCTTC | CASSPYFGKGGYTF
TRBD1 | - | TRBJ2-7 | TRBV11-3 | TGTGCCAGCAGCTCATCAGGGGGCAGGGGCCCTTACGAGCAGTACTTC | CASSSSGGRGPYEQYF
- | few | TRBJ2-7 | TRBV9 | TGTGCCAGCAGCCCACAGCCTCAGTCCTACGAGCAGTACTTC | CASSPQPQSYEQYF
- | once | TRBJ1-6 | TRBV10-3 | TGTGCCATCAGCACAGGGAGTAATTCACCCCTCCACTTT | CAISTGSNSPLHF
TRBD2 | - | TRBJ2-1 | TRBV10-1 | TGCGCCAGCAGTGAGAGGGCTAGCGGGAGTCCGGACAATGAGCAGTTCTTC | CASSERASGSPDNEQFF
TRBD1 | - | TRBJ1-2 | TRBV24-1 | TGTGCCACCTCCGAGCCGGGACAGGGGGTTGGTGGCTACACCTTC | CATSEPGQGVGGYTF
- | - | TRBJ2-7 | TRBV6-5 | TGTGCCAGCAGCCTTGAAGGAAGCTCCTACGAGCAGTACTTC | CASSLEGSSYEQYF
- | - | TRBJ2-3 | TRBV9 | TGTGCCACCAAAGTACTCTCTAGCACAGATACGCAGTATTTT | CATKVLSSTDTQYF
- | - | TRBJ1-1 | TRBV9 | TGTGCCAGCAGCGTAAAGTACGAGGGGGAAGCTTTCTTT | CASSVKYEGEAFF